The entry below gives a single T cell receptor beta chain sequence along with its context. The study assigned cohorts using participant-reported clinical history. Cohort 3 recovered donors had two negative PCRs, clearance, or symptom resolution. The CDR3 has 15 amino acids. CDR1 and CDR2 (germline): MGHRA, YSYEKL. V was clipped by 1 base and J by 6 bases, with 16 bases between them. Authors' analysis steps: Quantification of nucleated cells was approximated via reference gene primer amplification. Generated by immunoSEQ multiplex PCR, the TCRdb table keeps only in-frame clones and is missing some. D and trimming were read from the DNA, whereas the V and J calls and clone size are those reported in that table. This table has about 380,000 clones, 88% appearing once. This entry comes from a study of blood T cell repertoires in COVID-19.

The clonotype was recovered from a woman between 18 and 29 years old who had recovered from COVID-19. The V call is TRBV4-1, the J call TRBJ2-7; D uncertain. Input material: PBMCs or T cells enriched from blood (not recorded which). The CDR3 here is CASSQVAAPPLEQYF. The CDR3 DNA follows: TGCGCCAGCAGCCAAGTAGCCGCCCCACCCCTCGAGCAGTACTTC.